The rows below give T cell receptor beta chains drawn from one sample of a study of shared clonotypes between healthy human individuals. Produced via immunoSEQ multiplex PCR; TCRdb's table is partial and in-frame only. In the table there are approximately 2.4 million clones, more than 90% of which are singletons. The specimen sequenced was naive CD4+ T cells sorted from blood. The receptors come from a man aged 18-30 years in good health. The CDR3 runs from the conserved cysteine through the conserved F or W. Rows give clone size only sometimes, using once, few, many, or a class for an expanded clone.

>TRBJ2-5|few|TRBV5-6
CASSLRRNRGFQETQYF
>TRBJ2-7|NA|TRBV4-3
CASSQDLIQGYLYEQYF
>TRBJ2-3|NA|TRBV5-1
CASSPTRQGTDTQYF
>TRBJ1-2|NA|TRBV30
CAWSRTGPGYTF
>TRBJ1-6|NA|TRBV27
CASSKDRANSPLHF
>TRBJ2-3|NA|TRBV27
CASSLRGRDRGSTQYF
>TRBJ1-1|NA|TRBV5-4
CASSNPGVGTEAFF
>TRBJ2-2|once|TRBV5-6
CASSLRQGIGELFF
>TRBJ2-6|NA|TRBV6-6
CVVGSSGANVLTF
>TRBJ2-5|NA|TRBV7-2
CASRTFGTPFQTQYF
>TRBJ2-4|NA|TRBV28
CASSWGGSPTIKNIQYF
>TRBJ2-1|NA|TRBV5-4
CASSVSPDRGVYNEQFF